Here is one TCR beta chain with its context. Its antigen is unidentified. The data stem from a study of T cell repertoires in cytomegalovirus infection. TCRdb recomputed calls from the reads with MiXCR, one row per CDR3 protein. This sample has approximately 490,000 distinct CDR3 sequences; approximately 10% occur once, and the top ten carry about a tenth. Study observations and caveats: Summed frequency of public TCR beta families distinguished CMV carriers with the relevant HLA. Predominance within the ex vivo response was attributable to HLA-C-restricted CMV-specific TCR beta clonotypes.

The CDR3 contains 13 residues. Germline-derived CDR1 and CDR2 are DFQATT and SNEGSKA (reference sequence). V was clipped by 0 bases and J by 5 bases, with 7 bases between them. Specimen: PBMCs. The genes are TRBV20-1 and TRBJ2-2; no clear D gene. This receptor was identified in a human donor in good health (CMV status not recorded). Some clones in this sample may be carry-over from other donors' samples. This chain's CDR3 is CSARDLRTGELFF. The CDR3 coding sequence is TGCAGTGCTAGAGATCTGAGGACCGGGGAGCTGTTTTTT.